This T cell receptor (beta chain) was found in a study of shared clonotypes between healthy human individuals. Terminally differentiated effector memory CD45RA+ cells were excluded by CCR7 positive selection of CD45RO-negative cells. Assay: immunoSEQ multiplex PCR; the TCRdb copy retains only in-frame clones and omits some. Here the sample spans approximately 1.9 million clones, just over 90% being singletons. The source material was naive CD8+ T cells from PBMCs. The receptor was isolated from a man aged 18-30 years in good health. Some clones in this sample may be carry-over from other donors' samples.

In DNA, the CDR3 is TGCGCCAGCAGCACCGGGACTAGCAACGCCGGGGAGCTGTTTTTT. Amino acids: CASSTGTSNAGELFF. The rearrangement uses TRBV5-1 and TRBJ2-2; 9 bases are a match to TRBD2. The V gene's germline CDR1 is SGHRS and CDR2 YFSETQ. The J segment lost 6 bases and the V segment lost 4 bases, leaving 7 bases of the junction unmatched. CDR3 length: 15 amino acids.